This TCR beta chain derives from a study of tumor and adjacent non-tumor tissue in lung cancer. Overall study findings and caveats: Patients with more diverse tumor TCRs had worse survival.

In germline, CDR1 is LGHNT, CDR2 FRNRAP. The CDR3 is 15 amino acids. No cell sorting was done before RNA was extracted from the tissue. Distant lung tissue was collected more than 3 cm away from the tumor edge. The library came from three nested PCR rounds adapted from ARM-PCR protocols. TCRdb re-called the multiplex PCR reads with MiXCR, one entry per CDR3 protein. The profile covers approximately 100,000 distinct CDR3 sequences, with roughly two thirds appearing a single time and less than 20% taken by the ten largest. A note on this clonotype: Its antigen is not known. This could be a read error, since a much larger clone is one nucleotide away.

This clonotype originated in a man aged 25 to 40 with non-small cell lung cancer. Specimen: distant non-tumor lung tissue. This chain links TRBV12-5 with TRBJ2-5; D gene uncertain. The DNA for the CDR3 is TGTGCTAGTGCCACCCCCATGGACCCCCAAGAGACCGAGTACTTC. Protein: CASATPMDPQETEYF. The full variable domain, its missing parts supplied by reference TRBV12-5 and TRBJ2-5, is DARVTQTPRHKVTEMGQEVTMRCQPILGHNTVFWYRQTMMQGLELLAYFRNRAPLDDSGMPKDRFSAEMPDATLATLKIQPSEPRDSAVYFCASATPMDPQETEYFGPGTRLLVL.